This TCR beta chain was captured in a study of blood T cell repertoires in COVID-19. Methods used by the authors: The authors estimated nucleated cell counts from reference gene primer amplification. Sequenced by immunoSEQ multiplex PCR; TCRdb stores in-frame clones only, minus some. V and J calls and clone size are copied from that table; D and trimming were computed from the DNA. In the table there are 130,000 to 150,000 clones, 85% to 90% of which are singletons. CDR1 is WSHSY, CDR2 SAAADI, per germline. Trimming shortened V by 3 bases and J by 0 bases, and 9 bases separated the two germline ends. The CDR3 consists of 14 residues.

Specimen: peripheral blood. The sequence came from a man aged 18 to 29 with COVID-19, enrolled during active disease. The rearrangement links TRBV10-2 to TRBJ2-7; D call uncertain. CDR3 bases: TGCGCCAGCAGTGACAGGATACACTCCTACGAGCAGTACTTC. It specifies CASSDRIHSYEQYF.